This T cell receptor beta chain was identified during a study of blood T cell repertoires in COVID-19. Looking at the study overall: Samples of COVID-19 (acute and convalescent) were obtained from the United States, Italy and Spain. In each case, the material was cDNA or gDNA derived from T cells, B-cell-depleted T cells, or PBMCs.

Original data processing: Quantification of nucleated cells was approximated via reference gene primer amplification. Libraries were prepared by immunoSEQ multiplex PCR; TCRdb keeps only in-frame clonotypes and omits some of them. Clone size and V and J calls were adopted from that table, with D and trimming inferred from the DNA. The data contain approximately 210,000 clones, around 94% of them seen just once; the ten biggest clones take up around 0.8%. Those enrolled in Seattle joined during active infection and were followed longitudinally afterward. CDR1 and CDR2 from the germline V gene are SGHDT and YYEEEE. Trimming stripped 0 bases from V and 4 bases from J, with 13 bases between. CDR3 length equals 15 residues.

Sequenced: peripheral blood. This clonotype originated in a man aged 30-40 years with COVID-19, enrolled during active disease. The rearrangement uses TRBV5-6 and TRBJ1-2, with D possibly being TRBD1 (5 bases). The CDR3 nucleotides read TGTGCCAGCAGCTTGGTAAGCGCACAGGCCTATGGCTACACCTTC. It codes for CASSLVSAQAYGYTF.